This TCR beta chain was sequenced during a study of OX40 agonist ivuxolimab in advanced cancers. Across the whole study: Participants averaged about 66 years of age (range about 23 to 90) and were under 90% male.

V was pared by 2 bases and J by 6 bases, with 3 bases of the junction left unmatched. CDR3 length: 16 amino acids. Germline V gene sequence: CDR1 MDHEN, CDR2 SYDVKM. The assay was immunoSEQ multiplex PCR, and TCRdb's table has in-frame clones only and misses some. The sample carries approximately 50,000 clones, more than 75% recorded once. The chain links TRBV28 to TRBJ2-1; 14 bases match TRBD2. Sequenced here: CD4+ or CD8+ T cells sorted from blood, sampled in a trial of the OX40 agonist ivuxolimab. The receptor was isolated from an adult with an advanced solid tumor such as melanoma, head and neck, liver or kidney cancer. The CDR3 region has the DNA TGTGCCAGCAGTTTAATGGGACTAGCGGGAGTCAATGAGCAGTTCTTC. It yields the protein CASSLMGLAGVNEQFF.